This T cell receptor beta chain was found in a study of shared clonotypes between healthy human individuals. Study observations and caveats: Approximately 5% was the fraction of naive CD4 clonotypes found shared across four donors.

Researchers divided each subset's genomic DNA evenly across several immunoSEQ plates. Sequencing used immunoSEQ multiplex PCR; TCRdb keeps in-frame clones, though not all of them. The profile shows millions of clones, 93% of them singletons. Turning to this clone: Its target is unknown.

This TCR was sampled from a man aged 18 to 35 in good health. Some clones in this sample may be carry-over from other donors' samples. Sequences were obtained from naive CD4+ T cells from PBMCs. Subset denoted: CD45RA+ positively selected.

The CDR3 bases are TGTGCCAGCAGCCAATTCGAGTTGCGGGGAGGGCCAAGTAGGTACAATGAGCAGTTCTTC. Translating gives CASSQFELRGGPSRYNEQFF. J is TRBJ2-1 and V is TRBV4-2, with 7 bases matching TRBD2. V lost 2 bases, J lost 4 bases, and 20 bases stayed unmatched. Germline V gene data show CDR1 as LGHNA and CDR2 as YNFKEQ. The CDR3 has 20 amino acids.